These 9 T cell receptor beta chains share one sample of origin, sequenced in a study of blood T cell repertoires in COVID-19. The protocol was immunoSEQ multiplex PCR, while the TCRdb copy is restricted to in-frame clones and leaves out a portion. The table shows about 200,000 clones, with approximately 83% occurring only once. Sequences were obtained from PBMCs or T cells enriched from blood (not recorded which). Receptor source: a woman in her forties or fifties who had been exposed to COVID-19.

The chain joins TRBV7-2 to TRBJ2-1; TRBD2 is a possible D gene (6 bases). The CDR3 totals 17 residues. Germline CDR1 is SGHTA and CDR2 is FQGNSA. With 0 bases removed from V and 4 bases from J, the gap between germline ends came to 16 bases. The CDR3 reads CASSLAVKLASYNEQFF. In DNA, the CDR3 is TGTGCCAGCAGCTTAGCGGTGAAACTAGCCTCTTACAATGAGCAGTTCTTC.

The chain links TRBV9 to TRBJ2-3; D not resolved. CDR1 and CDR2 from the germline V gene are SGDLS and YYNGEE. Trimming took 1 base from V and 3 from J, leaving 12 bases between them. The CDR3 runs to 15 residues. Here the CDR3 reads CASSVFPSSTDTQYF. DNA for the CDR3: TGTGCCAGCAGCGTATTCCCCTCCTCGACAGATACGCAGTATTTT.

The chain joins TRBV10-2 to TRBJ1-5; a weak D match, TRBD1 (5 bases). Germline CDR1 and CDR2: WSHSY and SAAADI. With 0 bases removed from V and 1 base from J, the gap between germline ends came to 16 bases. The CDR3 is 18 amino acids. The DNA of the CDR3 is TGCGCCAGCAGTGAGTCGAAGCCGGGACTTAGCAGCAATCAGCCCCAGCATTTT. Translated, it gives CASSESKPGLSSNQPQHF.

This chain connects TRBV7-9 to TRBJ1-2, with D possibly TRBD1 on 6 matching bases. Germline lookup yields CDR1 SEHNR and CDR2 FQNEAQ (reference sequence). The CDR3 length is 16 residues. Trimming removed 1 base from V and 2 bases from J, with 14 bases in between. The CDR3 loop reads CASSLEGLGANYGYTF. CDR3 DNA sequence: TGTGCCAGCAGCTTAGAGGGTTTGGGGGCGAACTATGGCTACACCTTC.

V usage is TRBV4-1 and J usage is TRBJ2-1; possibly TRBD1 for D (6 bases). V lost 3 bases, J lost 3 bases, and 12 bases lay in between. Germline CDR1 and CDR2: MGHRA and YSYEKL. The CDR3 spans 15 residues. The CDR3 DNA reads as TGCGCCAGCAGCCAGGTGGGGGCTCTCTACAATGAGCAGTTCTTC. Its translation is CASSQVGALYNEQFF.

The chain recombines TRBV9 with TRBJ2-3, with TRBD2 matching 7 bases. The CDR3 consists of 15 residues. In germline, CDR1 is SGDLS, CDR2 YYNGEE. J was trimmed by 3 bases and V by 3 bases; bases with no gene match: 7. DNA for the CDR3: TGTGCCAGCAGCGCGGGGACTACAGCGACAGATACGCAGTATTTT. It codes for CASSAGTTATDTQYF. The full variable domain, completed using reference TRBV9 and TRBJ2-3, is DSGVTQTPKHLITATGQRVTLRCSPRSGDLSVYWYQQSLDQGLQFLIQYYNGEERAKGNILERFSAQQFPDLHSELNLSSLELGDSALYFCASSAGTTATDTQYFGPGTRLTVL.

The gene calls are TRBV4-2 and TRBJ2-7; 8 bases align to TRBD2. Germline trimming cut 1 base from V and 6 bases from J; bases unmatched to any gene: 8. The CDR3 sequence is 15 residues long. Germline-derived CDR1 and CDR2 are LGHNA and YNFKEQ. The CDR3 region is CASSQGLAGNREQYF. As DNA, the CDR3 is TGTGCCAGCAGCCAAGGCTTAGCGGGGAATCGCGAGCAGTACTTC.

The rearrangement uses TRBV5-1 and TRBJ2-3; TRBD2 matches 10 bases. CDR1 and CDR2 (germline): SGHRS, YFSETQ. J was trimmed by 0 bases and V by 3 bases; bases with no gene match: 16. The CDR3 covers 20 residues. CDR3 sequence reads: CASSSTPLASGGASTDTQYF. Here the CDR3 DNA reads TGCGCCAGCAGCTCTACACCCTTGGCTAGCGGGGGAGCTAGCACAGATACGCAGTATTTT.

In nucleotides, the CDR3 is TGTGCCAGCAGCCAAGTCGGGGGAAGACAGCTCTCCTCCTACAATGAGCAGTTCTTC. Translated, it gives CASSQVGGRQLSSYNEQFF. This chain joins TRBV3-1 (or the pseudogene TRBV3-2) and TRBJ2-1, with D possibly TRBD2 on 6 matching bases. CDR1 is LGHDT, CDR2 YNNKEL, per germline (reference sequence). CDR3 length: 19 amino acids. Trimming took 1 base from V and 0 from J, leaving 19 bases between them.